The T cell receptor (beta chain) under discussion was sequenced for a study of cytomegalovirus exposure and HLA in healthy donors. Overall study results and limits: Per a prior analysis, the majority of TCR beta V segments were productive roughly 87% or roughly 30% of the time.

The CDR3 length is 12 residues. V dropped 7 bases and J dropped 1 base, with 7 bases sitting between them. Germline CDR1 and CDR2: SGHTA and FQGNSA. Researchers ran the PCR with 60 Vbeta and 13 Jbeta primers. The data were produced by immunoSEQ multiplex PCR, yet TCRdb's version contains in-frame clones alone and is incomplete. The sample yields 90,000 to 100,000 clones, under 75% seen once. In the case of this clone: The antigen is not known.

The V and J genes are TRBV7-2 and TRBJ2-5; TRBD1 is a possible D gene (6 bases). This receptor was identified in a man aged 50 to 60 in good health and CMV-seronegative. Sequencing was carried out using PBMCs. The CDR3: CASTGAQETQYF. DNA of the CDR3: TGTGCCAGCACAGGGGCCCAAGAGACCCAGTACTTC.